This T cell receptor (beta chain) emerged from a study of Ad26.COV2.S vaccination and SARS-CoV-2 variants. Study in general: Doses of Ad26.COV2.S were injected into muscle once or twice, 56 days apart.

The data were produced by immunoSEQ multiplex PCR, yet TCRdb's version contains in-frame clones alone and is incomplete. The data show 380,000 or so clones, roughly 89% seen once. The germline gives CDR1 SEHNR, CDR2 FQNEAQ (reference sequence). The CDR3 runs to 15 residues. Deletions cut 0 bases from V and 6 bases from J, with 14 bases between. The treatment is: over 15 received Ad26.COV2.S at low or high dose, single or two shots; 5 received placebo; per-sample allocation not given. Samples were taken on day 63 after the first vaccine or placebo injection. Built on an Ad26 vector, the vaccine expressed Wuhan-strain SARS-CoV-2 spike.

The TCR originated in a person aged 18 to 59 who received the Ad26.COV2.S COVID-19 vaccine or a placebo. This chain links TRBV7-9 with TRBJ2-5, with a possible D match to TRBD2 (5 bases). The source material was peripheral blood, sampled in a trial of Ad26.COV2.S vaccine versus placebo. Here the CDR3 DNA reads TGTGCCAGCAGCTTAGCGCCCGGGGTTGGGAAGACCCAGTACTTC. It codes for CASSLAPGVGKTQYF.